This T cell receptor (beta chain) was retrieved from a study of breast tumors, draining lymph nodes, adjacent tissues. Findings and caveats of the study: Tumor TCR diversity was below lymph nodes but above nontumor tissue. Luminal-like breast cancer showed significantly higher tumor–nontumor repertoire similarity than basal-like. Most tumor T cells seemingly derive from lymph node, then expand in tumor. Tumor T cell lymph node origin was a supported hypothesis, not proven.

Axillary draining lymph nodes of breast cancer patients supplied the node samples. Germline V gene sequence: CDR1 DFQATT, CDR2 SNEGSKA (reference sequence). This CDR3 is built from 13 residues. Trimming at V came to 7 bases and at J to 6 bases, leaving 6 bases not matched to a gene. Each CDR3 protein gets one entry after TCRdb re-called the multiplex PCR reads with MiXCR. The data hold fewer than 150,000 distinct CDR3 sequences, with 21% observed a single time. Regarding this clonotype: What it binds is not known. With a much larger clone just one base away, this may be a read error.

The sequence was collected from a female donor with breast cancer. Some clones in this sample may be carry-over from other donors' samples. V gene TRBV20-1 combines with J gene TRBJ2-2, with 9 nucleotides matching TRBD2. Specimen: axillary lymph node tissue. CDR3 nucleotides: TGCAGTGTTCAGCGGGAGGACCCCGGGGAGCTGTTTTTT. Translating it yields CSVQREDPGELFF.